Reported below is one T cell receptor (beta chain). Its antigen is undetermined. This sample is part of a study of cytomegalovirus exposure and HLA in healthy donors. Findings and limits, study-wide: Analysis was carried out at a later point, and it linked a missense DCLRE1C variant to TCR beta V- and J-gene trimming. In a later analysis, most CMV-associated TCR beta chains appeared HLA-restricted.

The germline V and J ends were trimmed by 1 base and 5 bases, with 9 bases remaining between them. There are 13 residues in the CDR3. Germline V CDR1 and CDR2: SEHNR, FQNEAQ (reference sequence). PCR primers comprised 60 Vbeta and 13 Jbeta primers. Original data processing: As a later analysis found, there were tens of millions of unique TCR beta chains, of which roughly 11 million were shared. Sequenced by immunoSEQ multiplex PCR; TCRdb stores in-frame clones only, minus some. The V and J calls and clone size were taken over from that table, and D and trimming were inferred from the DNA. Of 150,000 or so clones detected, roughly 75% appear once; the ten largest clones hold roughly 10%.

The sample taken for sequencing was PBMCs. The source of this sequence is a man younger than 35 in good health and CMV-seropositive. The chain links TRBV7-9 to TRBJ2-7, with D possibly matching TRBD2 (5 bases). The CDR3 DNA is TGTGCCAGCAGCTTAGGTCTAGCCAACGAGCAGTACTTC. It codes for CASSLGLANEQYF.